The clone carrying this TCR beta chain was counted only a few times. Its antigen is currently unknown. All of the isolated RNA was reverse transcribed, so expressed TCRB transcripts were sequenced. Assay: immunoSEQ multiplex PCR; the TCRdb copy retains only in-frame clones and omits some. The profile shows about 360,000 clones, roughly 12% of them singletons. The data are from a study of beta chain features in type 1 diabetes. Overall study results and limits: Whether HLA type affects TCRB rearrangement stayed undetermined in the present work.

Germline CDR1 KGHSH, CDR2 LQKENI. The V segment lost 2 bases and the J segment 9 bases; nucleotides outside the gene matches: 6. The CDR3 has 13 residues. The genes are TRBV18 and TRBJ1-2, with 7 positions matching TRBD1. The sequence was obtained from a man aged 18 to 30 in good health. Input material: naive CD4+ T cells from blood. This chain's CDR3 is CASSPARQGSYTF. The CDR3 nucleotides are TGTGCCAGCTCACCAGCCAGACAGGGAAGCTACACCTTC.